A single sample is the source of the 13 T cell receptor beta chains below, sequenced in a study of T cell changes during pregnancy in multiple sclerosis (dated by TCRdb to between 2018 and 2020). Libraries came from the immunoSEQ multiplex PCR assay. TCRdb re-hosts the immuneACCESS table, in-frame sequences only. Its copies lack some clones; in the studies checked, an unresolved V gene accounts for under half of them, and the cause for the rest is not known. The sample includes 80,000 to 100,000 clones, with approximately 92% observed a single time. Together, the top ten hold 2% to 3% of the sample. This material consisted of peripheral blood, taken in the first trimester of pregnancy. The origin of the receptors is a female donor with multiple sclerosis, enrolled in a pregnancy study.

The J gene is TRBJ1-3, the V gene TRBV19, with D tentatively TRBD1 (5 bases). CDR3 length: 13 amino acids. Trimming took off 7 bases at V and 2 bases at J, with 9 bases between the two ends. Germline lookup yields CDR1 LNHDA and CDR2 SQIVND (reference sequence). The CDR3 reads CASTDSPGNTIYF. The CDR3 nucleotides read TGTGCCAGTACCGACAGCCCTGGAAACACCATATATTTT.

The chain has TRBV15 and TRBJ2-1; 11 bases are a match to TRBD2. CDR1 is LNHNV, CDR2 YYDKDF, per germline (reference sequence). With 0 bases clipped from V and 7 bases from J, the junction kept 2 bases outside the gene matches. The CDR3 is 15 residues long. CDR3: CATSRDPSGRNEQFF. The CDR3 DNA follows: TGTGCCACCAGCAGAGACCCTAGCGGGAGGAATGAGCAGTTCTTC.

The V and J genes are TRBV29-1 and TRBJ1-2, with 8 bases fitting TRBD1. The CDR3 loop spans 13 amino acids. Germline assignment: CDR1 SQVTM and CDR2 ANQGSEA. V lost 1 base to trimming and J lost 8 bases; unmatched junction nucleotides: 6. CDR3 in amino acids: CSVEVQGVGGYTF. The CDR3 nucleotides are TGCAGCGTTGAAGTACAGGGGGTGGGAGGCTACACCTTC.

The chain links TRBV9 to TRBJ2-5, with 9 positions matching TRBD1. Germline loops: CDR1 SGDLS, CDR2 YYNGEE. The J segment lost 2 bases and the V segment lost 2 bases, leaving 10 bases of the junction unmatched. The CDR3 extends over 17 amino acids. CDR3 coding DNA: TGTGCCAGCAGCGTGGGGGACAGGGCCGGGGAACAAGAGACCCAGTACTTC. It codes for CASSVGDRAGEQETQYF. Looking up the rest from reference TRBV9 and TRBJ2-5 gives the full variable domain: DSGVTQTPKHLITATGQRVTLRCSPRSGDLSVYWYQQSLDQGLQFLIQYYNGEERAKGNILERFSAQQFPDLHSELNLSSLELGDSALYFCASSVGDRAGEQETQYFGPGTRLLVL.

The chain has TRBV10-3 and TRBJ2-1; D remains ambiguous. CDR1 is ENHRY and CDR2 is SYGVKD in the germline V gene. CDR3 length equals 16 residues. Trimming stripped 0 bases from V and 0 bases from J, with 9 bases between. The CDR3 region has the DNA TGTGCCATCAGTGAGTCTGGTAGGAGCTCCTACAATGAGCAGTTCTTC. This codes for CAISESGRSSYNEQFF.

The CDR3 region is CATSRGGFDSNTEAFF. CDR3 coding DNA: TGTGCCACCAGCAGAGGAGGATTTGACTCTAACACTGAAGCTTTCTTT. This chain connects TRBV15 to TRBJ1-1; D remains unclear. Germline CDR1 LNHNV, CDR2 YYDKDF (reference sequence). The CDR3 contains 16 residues. The V gene lost 1 base and the J gene lost 2 bases, with 14 bases spanning the gap.

The rearrangement links TRBV5-5 to TRBJ2-7; 8 bases are shared with TRBD1. V shed 1 base, J shed 3 bases, and the junction held 3 bases outside the gene matches. The CDR3 loop spans 14 amino acids. CDR1 SGHKS and CDR2 YYEKEE come from the germline V gene (reference sequence). DNA of the CDR3: TGTGCCAGCAGCTTGTCAGGACAGGGCTACGAGCAGTACTTC. It specifies CASSLSGQGYEQYF.

This chain joins TRBV5-8 and TRBJ1-1; 10 bases match TRBD1. This CDR3 comprises 15 residues. The trim removed 4 bases at V and 3 bases at J, leaving 6 bases unmatched. Germline loops: CDR1 SGHTS, CDR2 YDEGEE. The CDR3 bases are TGTGCCAGCAGCCCCTGGGGGACAGGGGACACTGAAGCTTTCTTT. Translation: CASSPWGTGDTEAFF.

The rearrangement uses TRBV2 and TRBJ1-1; TRBD1 aligns across 8 bases. This CDR3 is 16 amino acids long. Trimming took 0 bases from V and 6 from J; bases not matched to a gene: 9. Germline V gives CDR1 SNHLY, CDR2 FYNNEI. The CDR3 protein is CASSEADRGRLAEAFF. For the CDR3, the DNA is TGTGCCAGCAGTGAAGCCGACAGGGGTCGATTGGCTGAAGCTTTCTTT.

This sequence joins TRBV5-1 and TRBJ1-2, with D tentatively TRBD1 (5 bases). Germline values: CDR1 SGHRS, CDR2 YFSETQ. Trimming shortened V by 0 bases and J by 4 bases, and 10 bases separated the two germline ends. CDR3 length: 14 amino acids. This chain's CDR3 is CASSLDRPVYGYTF. For the CDR3, the DNA is TGCGCCAGCAGCTTGGACAGGCCCGTCTATGGCTACACCTTC.

The genes are TRBV2 and TRBJ2-1; TRBD1 might be the D (5 bases). The length of the CDR3 is 11 residues. The V gene lost 10 bases and the J gene lost 8 bases, with 12 bases spanning the gap. CDR1 and CDR2 (germline): SNHLY, FYNNEI. CDR3 sequence reads: CATRQGYEQFF. Written as DNA, the CDR3 is TGTGCCACCCGGCAGGGTTATGAGCAGTTCTTC.

V is TRBV6-6 and J is TRBJ1-2, with a tentative D call TRBD1 (5 bases). Germline V lookup: CDR1 MNHNY, CDR2 SVGAGI (reference sequence). Trimming took off 7 bases at V and 5 bases at J, with 17 bases between the two ends. This CDR3 has 14 residues. CDR3 DNA sequence: TGTGCCAGCACCAAGAACCCCGGGGGGTATGGCTACACCTTC. Its protein is CASTKNPGGYGYTF.

The gene calls are TRBV2 and TRBJ2-2; D may be TRBD2 (5 bases). With 4 bases removed from V and 3 bases from J, the gap between germline ends came to 12 bases. This CDR3 contains 15 residues. The germline CDR1 and CDR2 sequences are SNHLY and FYNNEI. CDR3 amino acids: CASSVRLAHTGELFF. The CDR3 DNA reads as TGTGCCAGCAGTGTGAGGCTAGCACACACCGGGGAGCTGTTTTTT.